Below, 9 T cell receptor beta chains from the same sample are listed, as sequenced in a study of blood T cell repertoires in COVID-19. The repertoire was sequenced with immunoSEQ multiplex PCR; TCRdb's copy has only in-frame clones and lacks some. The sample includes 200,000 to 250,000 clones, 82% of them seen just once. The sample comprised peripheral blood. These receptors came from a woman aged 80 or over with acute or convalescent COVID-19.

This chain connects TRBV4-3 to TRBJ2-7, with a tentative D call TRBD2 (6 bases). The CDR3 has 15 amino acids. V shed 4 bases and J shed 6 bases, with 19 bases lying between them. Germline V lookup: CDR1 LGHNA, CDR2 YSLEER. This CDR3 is CASSPGTHDVGEQYF. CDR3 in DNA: TGCGCCAGCAGCCCCGGGACTCATGACGTAGGCGAGCAGTACTTC.

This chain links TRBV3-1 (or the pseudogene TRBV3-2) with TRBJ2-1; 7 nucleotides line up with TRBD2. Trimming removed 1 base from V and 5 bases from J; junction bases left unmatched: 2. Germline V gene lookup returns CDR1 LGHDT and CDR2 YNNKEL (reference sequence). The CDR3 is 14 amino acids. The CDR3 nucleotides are TGTGCCAGCAGCCAAGCGGGGGGACACAATGAGCAGTTCTTC. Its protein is CASSQAGGHNEQFF.

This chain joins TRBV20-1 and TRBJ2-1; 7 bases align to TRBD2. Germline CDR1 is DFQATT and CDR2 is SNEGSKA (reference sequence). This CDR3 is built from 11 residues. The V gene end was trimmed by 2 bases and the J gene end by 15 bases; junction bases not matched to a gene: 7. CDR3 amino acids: CSARSERGWFF. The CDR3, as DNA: TGCAGTGCTAGATCCGAGCGGGGTTGGTTCTTC.

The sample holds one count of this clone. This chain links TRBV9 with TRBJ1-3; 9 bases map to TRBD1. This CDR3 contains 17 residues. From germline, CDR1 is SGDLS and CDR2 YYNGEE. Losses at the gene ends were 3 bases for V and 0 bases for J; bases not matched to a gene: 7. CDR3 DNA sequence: TGTGCCAGCAGCGGGGGGACAGGGCCCAACTCTGGAAACACCATATATTTT. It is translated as CASSGGTGPNSGNTIYF. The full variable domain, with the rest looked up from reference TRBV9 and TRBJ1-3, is DSGVTQTPKHLITATGQRVTLRCSPRSGDLSVYWYQQSLDQGLQFLIQYYNGEERAKGNILERFSAQQFPDLHSELNLSSLELGDSALYFCASSGGTGPNSGNTIYFGEGSWLTVV.

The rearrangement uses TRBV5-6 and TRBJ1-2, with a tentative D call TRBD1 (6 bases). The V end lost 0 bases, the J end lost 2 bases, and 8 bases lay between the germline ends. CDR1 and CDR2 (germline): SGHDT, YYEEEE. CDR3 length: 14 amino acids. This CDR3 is CASSLGGPNYGYTF. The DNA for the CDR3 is TGTGCCAGCAGCTTGGGGGGGCCCAACTATGGCTACACCTTC.

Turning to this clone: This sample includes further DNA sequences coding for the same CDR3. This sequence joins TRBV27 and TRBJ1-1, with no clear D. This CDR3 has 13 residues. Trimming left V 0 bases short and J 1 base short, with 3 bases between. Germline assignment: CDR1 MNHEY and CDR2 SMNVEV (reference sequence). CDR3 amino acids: CASSLSANTEAFF. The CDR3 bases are TGTGCCAGCAGTTTATCGGCGAACACTGAAGCTTTCTTT.

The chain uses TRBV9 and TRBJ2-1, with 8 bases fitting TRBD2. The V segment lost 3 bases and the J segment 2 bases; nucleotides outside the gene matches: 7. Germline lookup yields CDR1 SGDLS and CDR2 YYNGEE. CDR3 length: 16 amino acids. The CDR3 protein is CASSGPGGGPYNEQFF. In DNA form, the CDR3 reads TGTGCCAGCAGCGGCCCCGGGGGGGGCCCCTACAATGAGCAGTTCTTC.

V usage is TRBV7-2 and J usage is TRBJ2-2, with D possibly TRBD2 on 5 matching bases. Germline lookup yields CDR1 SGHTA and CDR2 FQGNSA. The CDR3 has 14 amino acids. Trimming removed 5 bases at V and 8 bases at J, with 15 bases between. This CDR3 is CASSPQRRAGELFF. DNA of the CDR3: TGTGCCAGCAGCCCCCAGAGGCGGGCGGGGGAGCTGTTTTTT. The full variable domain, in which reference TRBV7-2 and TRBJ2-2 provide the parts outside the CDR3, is GAGVSQSPSNKVTEKGKDVELRCDPISGHTALYWYRQSLGQGLEFLIYFQGNSAPDKSGLPSDRFSAERTGGSVSTLTIQRTQQEDSAVYLCASSPQRRAGELFFGEGSRLTVL.

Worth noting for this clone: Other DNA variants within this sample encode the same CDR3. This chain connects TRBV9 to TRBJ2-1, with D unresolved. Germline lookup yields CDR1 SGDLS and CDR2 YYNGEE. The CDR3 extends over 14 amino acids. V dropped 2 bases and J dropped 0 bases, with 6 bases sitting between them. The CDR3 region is CASSVGGSYNEQFF. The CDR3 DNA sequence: TGTGCCAGCAGCGTCGGTGGCTCCTACAATGAGCAGTTCTTC.